This T cell receptor (beta chain) was sequenced during a study of blood T cell repertoires in COVID-19. About the research overall: T cells, B-cell-depleted T cells, or PBMCs provided the cDNA or gDNA that served as material.

How the authors handled the data: By means of reference gene primer amplification, nucleated cell counts were estimated. Assay used: immunoSEQ multiplex PCR; TCRdb lists only in-frame clones, some missing. V and J calls and clone size are given by that table; D and trimming were obtained from the DNA. The sample has about 220,000 clones; roughly 85% are singletons. Per the germline V gene, CDR1 is SQVTM and CDR2 is ANQGSEA. With 6 bases clipped from V and 4 bases from J, the junction kept 12 bases outside the gene matches. This CDR3 is built from 15 residues. The source is a woman at least 80 years old with acute or convalescent COVID-19. Sequenced material: peripheral blood. The V call is TRBV29-1, the J call TRBJ2-5; 9 bases are a match to TRBD1. For the CDR3, the DNA is TGCAGCGTACTCACCACGGACAGGGGACGAGAGACCCAGTACTTC. This encodes CSVLTTDRGRETQYF.